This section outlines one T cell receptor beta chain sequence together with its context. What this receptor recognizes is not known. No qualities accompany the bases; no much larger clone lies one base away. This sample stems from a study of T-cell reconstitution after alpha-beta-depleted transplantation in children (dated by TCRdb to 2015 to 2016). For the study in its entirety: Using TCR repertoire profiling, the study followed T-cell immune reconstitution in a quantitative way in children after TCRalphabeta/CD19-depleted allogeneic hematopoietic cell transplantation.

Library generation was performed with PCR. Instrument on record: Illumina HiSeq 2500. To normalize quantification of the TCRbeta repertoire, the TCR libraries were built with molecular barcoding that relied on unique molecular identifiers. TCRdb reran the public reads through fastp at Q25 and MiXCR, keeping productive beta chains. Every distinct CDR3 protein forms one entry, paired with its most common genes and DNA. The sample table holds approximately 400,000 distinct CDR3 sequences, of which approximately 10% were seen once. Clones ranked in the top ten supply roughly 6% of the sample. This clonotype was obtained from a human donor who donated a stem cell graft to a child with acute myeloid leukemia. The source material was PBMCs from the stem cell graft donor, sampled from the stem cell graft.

The nucleotides read TGTGCCAGCAGCCCCCTGGGGGCCGTCACAGATACGCAGTATTTT. Translated, this is CASSPLGAVTDTQYF. The sequence joins TRBV6-5 to TRBJ2-3; possibly the D gene is TRBD1, per 6 matching bases. CDR1 MNHEY and CDR2 SVGAGI are derived from the germline V gene. Taken from cysteine to phenylalanine, the CDR3 has 15 residues. Solely the CDR3 DNA is kept, with 45 bases framed from the first base. Deletion took 6 bases off V and 2 bases off J, with a span of 15 bases between the germline ends.